The 5 T cell receptor beta chains reported below all come from one sample, sequenced in a study of OX40 agonist ivuxolimab in advanced cancers. The table came from immunoSEQ multiplex PCR; TCRdb's copy has only in-frame clones and leaves some out. The sample includes 55,000 to 90,000 clones, around 90% seen only once; the top ten take approximately 0.86%. Specimen: CD4+ or CD8+ T cells sorted from blood, collected in a trial of the OX40 agonist ivuxolimab. These receptors originate from an adult with an advanced solid tumor such as melanoma, head and neck, liver or kidney cancer.

The rearrangement uses TRBV4-2 and TRBJ2-4, with a weak D call TRBD1 (6 bases). The CDR3 has 16 residues. Per the germline V gene, CDR1 is LGHNA and CDR2 is YNFKEQ. Trimming took 1 base from V and 1 from J, leaving 11 bases between them. The CDR3 here is CASSQGTDLAKNIQYF. The CDR3 bases are TGTGCCAGCAGCCAAGGGACAGACCTGGCCAAAAACATTCAGTACTTC.

This clone was seen a few times. The CDR3 loop is CASRGAYEQYF. The DNA of the CDR3 is TGTGCCAGCAGGGGAGCCTACGAGCAGTACTTC. The chain has TRBV2 and TRBJ2-7, with D maybe TRBD2 (5 bases). Germline loops: CDR1 SNHLY, CDR2 FYNNEI. The V gene lost 6 bases and the J gene lost 2 bases, with 5 bases spanning the gap. The CDR3 spans 11 residues.

The chain couples TRBV28 to TRBJ1-4; unclear D gene. V was pared by 5 bases and J by 10 bases, with 8 bases between. This CDR3 region has 11 residues. In germline, CDR1 is MDHEN, CDR2 SYDVKM. In nucleotides, the CDR3 is TGTGCCAGCAGTGGGGTTGGAAAACTGTTTTTT. Amino acids: CASSGVGKLFF.

The gene calls are TRBV4-3 and TRBJ2-5, with TRBD2 matching 7 bases. Trimming removed 1 base from V and 2 bases from J; junction bases left unmatched: 7. The CDR3 is made up of 16 amino acids. Germline CDR1 reads LGHNA; CDR2 reads YSLEER. The CDR3 protein is CASSQVGTAGQETQYF. CDR3 nucleotide sequence: TGCGCCAGCAGCCAAGTGGGTACAGCGGGACAAGAGACCCAGTACTTC.

This clone was seen just once. The J gene is TRBJ2-7, the V gene TRBV5-1; D not certain. Deletions cut 0 bases from V and 4 bases from J, with 8 bases between. Germline V gives CDR1 SGHRS, CDR2 YFSETQ. The CDR3 covers 13 residues. The CDR3 loop is CASSLAAEYEQYF. The CDR3 coding sequence is TGCGCCAGCAGCTTGGCGGCAGAGTACGAGCAGTACTTC.